These 27 T cell receptor beta chains were all obtained from the same sample, sequenced in a study of radiation and T cells in renal cell carcinoma. Time point of the sample: baseline pretreatment blood. This sample's treatment: 15 Gy SBRT to primary tumor, nephrectomy 4 weeks later. Profiled with immunoSEQ multiplex PCR; TCRdb holds only in-frame clones, not every one. The data hold 130,000 or so clones, with approximately 82% observed a single time. The source was blood, collected from a patient whose treatment included radiotherapy and nephrectomy. Every receptor here comes from a woman in her 50s with renal cell carcinoma.

This chain connects TRBV4-1 to TRBJ2-4; 11 bases are shared with TRBD2. There are 17 residues in the CDR3. Germline V gene data show CDR1 as MGHRA and CDR2 as YSYEKL. Germline trimming cut 3 bases from V and 8 bases from J; bases unmatched to any gene: 12. The CDR3 loop is CASSQAIAGGPGDIQYF. The CDR3, as DNA: TGCGCCAGCAGCCAGGCAATAGCGGGAGGGCCCGGGGACATTCAGTACTTC.

This rearrangement joins TRBV5-1 to TRBJ1-1; D is ambiguous. Germline lookup yields CDR1 SGHRS and CDR2 YFSETQ. Trimming left V 0 bases short and J 6 bases short, with 12 bases between. The CDR3 spans 14 residues. The CDR3 region has the DNA TGCGCCAGCAGCTTGGGACAACCCGATTCTGAAGCTTTCTTT. This encodes CASSLGQPDSEAFF. The whole variable domain, remainder taken from reference TRBV5-1 and TRBJ1-1, is KAGVTQTPRYLIKTRGQQVTLSCSPISGHRSVSWYQQTPGQGLQFLFEYFSETQRNKGNFPGRFSGRQFSNSRSEMNVSTLELGDSALYLCASSLGQPDSEAFFGQGTRLTVV.

CDR3 nucleotides: TGTGCCTGGTCGAACAGGGTAGCTAATGAAAAACTGTTTTTT. Its protein is CAWSNRVANEKLFF. The chain links TRBV30 to TRBJ1-4; possibly TRBD1 for D (6 bases). Trimming stripped 5 bases from V and 3 bases from J, with 13 bases between. The CDR3 contains 14 residues. The germline V gene encodes CDR1 GTSNPN and CDR2 SVGIG (reference sequence).

As DNA, the CDR3 is TGTGCCAGCTCACCAGGGATAGAAGCTTTCTTT. Its translation: CASSPGIEAFF. The V and J genes are TRBV18 and TRBJ1-1; the D is unclear. The CDR3 consists of 11 residues. CDR1 and CDR2 (germline): KGHSH, LQKENI. The V end lost 2 bases, the J end lost 8 bases, and 6 bases lay between the germline ends.

The count of this clone is one. V and J are TRBV4-3 and TRBJ1-4, with 8 bases lining up with TRBD1. From germline, CDR1 is LGHNA and CDR2 YSLEER. The CDR3 extends over 14 amino acids. The V and J ends lost 3 bases and 5 bases, in that order; junction bases with no gene match: 2. DNA for the CDR3: TGCGCCAGCAGCCAGTGGACAGGGAATGAAAAACTGTTTTTT. Translation: CASSQWTGNEKLFF.

The chain recombines TRBV25-1 with TRBJ1-1, with 9 bases lining up with TRBD1. After removal of 1 base from V and 6 bases from J, the junction contained 9 bases not matched to a gene. Germline values: CDR1 MGHDK, CDR2 SYGVNS. The CDR3 contains 16 residues. In DNA, the CDR3 is TGTGCCAGCAGTGAATCTGTACAGGGGGCTCCCGCTGAAGCTTTCTTT. The encoded protein is CASSESVQGAPAEAFF.

The chain links TRBV5-4 to TRBJ2-4; D is perhaps TRBD1 or TRBD2 (5 bases each). Between the trimmed V and J ends, which lost 10 bases and 0 bases, there was a span of 20 bases. The CDR3 has 16 residues. Germline assignment: CDR1 SGHNT and CDR2 YYREEE (reference sequence). This CDR3 is CASGTKPSIAKNIQYF. DNA of the CDR3: TGTGCCTCGGGGACGAAACCTTCTATAGCCAAAAACATTCAGTACTTC.

J is TRBJ2-1 and V is TRBV10-3; D perhaps matches TRBD1 (6 bases). The V gene lost 11 bases and the J gene lost 3 bases, with 17 bases spanning the gap. This CDR3 has 14 residues. CDR1 ENHRY and CDR2 SYGVKD come from the germline V gene. The CDR3 region has the DNA TGTGCCGCCCAAGCAGGGGATCTCTACAATGAGCAGTTCTTC. Its protein product is CAAQAGDLYNEQFF.

This clone appeared a few times. DNA for the CDR3: TGTGCCAGCAGAAGACACCTGAACACTGAAGCTTTCTTT. Its protein product is CASRRHLNTEAFF. The chain employs TRBV6-5 and TRBJ1-1; unclear D gene. V was shortened by 6 bases and J by 0 bases, with 8 bases between the two germline ends. This CDR3 is built from 13 residues. Germline CDR1 reads MNHEY; CDR2 reads SVGAGI.

The chain employs TRBV28 and TRBJ2-7; no clear D. CDR1 and CDR2 (germline): MDHEN, SYDVKM. V was clipped by 6 bases and J by 3 bases, with 18 bases between them. The CDR3 runs to 15 residues. The CDR3 here is CASSGSGSRNYEQYF. The CDR3 nucleotides read TGTGCCAGCAGCGGTTCCGGAAGCCGAAACTACGAGCAGTACTTC.

V usage is TRBV5-1 and J usage is TRBJ2-5; TRBD1 agrees at 9 bases. Germline CDR1 is SGHRS and CDR2 is YFSETQ. V trimming: 4 bases; J trimming: 5 bases; junction bases outside the gene matches: 6. The CDR3 is made up of 14 amino acids. CDR3 in DNA: TGCGCCAGCAGCGCACAGGGGGCGCGGGAGACCCAGTACTTC. This gives the protein CASSAQGARETQYF. Using reference TRBV5-1 and TRBJ2-5 for the parts outside the CDR3, the full variable domain is KAGVTQTPRYLIKTRGQQVTLSCSPISGHRSVSWYQQTPGQGLQFLFEYFSETQRNKGNFPGRFSGRQFSNSRSEMNVSTLELGDSALYLCASSAQGARETQYFGPGTRLLVL.

The chain employs TRBV7-2 and TRBJ2-7, with D perhaps assigned TRBD1 or TRBD2 (5 bases each). V lost 0 bases to trimming and J lost 2 bases, with 14 bases between them. This CDR3 has 16 residues. Germline V CDR1 and CDR2: SGHTA, FQGNSA. CDR3 sequence: CASSLAPLRGAYEQYF. The CDR3 DNA reads TGTGCCAGCAGCTTAGCCCCTTTACGGGGCGCCTACGAGCAGTACTTC.

The chain is built from TRBV2 and TRBJ1-5; unclear D gene. CDR3 size: 14 residues. Germline values: CDR1 SNHLY, CDR2 FYNNEI. The V and J ends lost 0 bases and 10 bases respectively, with 13 bases between them. This CDR3 reads CASSEAGGISPQHF. The CDR3 DNA follows: TGTGCCAGCAGTGAAGCTGGAGGTATCAGCCCCCAGCATTTT.

The J gene is TRBJ2-3, the V gene TRBV11-2, with D possibly TRBD2 on 6 matching bases. Germline values: CDR1 SGHAT, CDR2 FQNNGV. The V gene lost 1 base and the J gene lost 8 bases, with 10 bases spanning the gap. The CDR3 runs to 13 residues. CDR3 region: CASSLGEAGTQYF. The CDR3 nucleotides are TGTGCCAGCAGCTTAGGGGAGGCAGGTACGCAGTATTTT.

The chain recombines TRBV5-4 with TRBJ2-3, with a possible D match to TRBD2 (5 bases). CDR1 and CDR2 from the germline V gene are SGHNT and YYREEE (reference sequence). V lost 0 bases, J lost 0 bases, and 11 bases lay in between. This CDR3 contains 16 residues. CDR3 bases: TGTGCCAGCAGCTTGGATGGGAGTCCTAGCACAGATACGCAGTATTTT. It yields the protein CASSLDGSPSTDTQYF.

The chain is built from TRBV6-6 and TRBJ1-2, with a possible D match to TRBD1 (6 bases). Per germline, CDR1 MNHNY and CDR2 SVGAGI (reference sequence). There are 15 residues in the CDR3. V lost 6 bases and J 7 bases, leaving 21 bases between the germline ends. The CDR3 reads CASSPAVQGMGGYTF. CDR3 nucleotide sequence: TGTGCCAGCAGCCCTGCCGTCCAGGGGATGGGTGGCTACACCTTC.

This clone was detected once. The genes are TRBV6-5 and TRBJ1-1; D not certain. CDR1 and CDR2 (germline): MNHEY, SVGAGI. This CDR3 comprises 15 residues. Trimming shortened V by 0 bases and J by 1 base, and 9 bases separated the two germline ends. CDR3 region: CASSYSARPNTEAFF. The CDR3 nucleotides are TGTGCCAGCAGTTACTCGGCCAGGCCGAACACTGAAGCTTTCTTT.

The rearrangement uses TRBV5-6 and TRBJ2-2, with D perhaps TRBD2 (6 bases). Germline V lookup: CDR1 SGHDT, CDR2 YYEEEE. This CDR3 has 17 residues. Deletions cut 1 base from V and 7 bases from J, with 20 bases between. For the CDR3, the DNA is TGTGCCAGCAGCTTGCGTGTGGGACTCCTAAGGGGCGGGGAGCTGTTTTTT. Amino acid sequence: CASSLRVGLLRGGELFF. Complete variable domain (other parts from reference TRBV5-6 and TRBJ2-2): DAGVTQSPTHLIKTRGQQVTLRCSPKSGHDTVSWYQQALGQGPQFIFQYYEEEERQRGNFPDRFSGHQFPNYSSELNVNALLLGDSALYLCASSLRVGLLRGGELFFGEGSRLTVL.

V is TRBV5-6 and J is TRBJ2-7, with 14 bases lining up with TRBD2. The CDR3 is made up of 16 amino acids. The J segment lost 3 bases and the V segment lost 6 bases, leaving 8 bases of the junction unmatched. Germline lookup yields CDR1 SGHDT and CDR2 YYEEEE. The chain's CDR3 is CASTRLAGGRYYEQYF. In DNA form, the CDR3 reads TGTGCCAGCACCAGACTAGCGGGAGGGCGCTACTACGAGCAGTACTTC.

This clone is a singleton in its sample. The chain carries TRBV10-3 and TRBJ1-2; 7 bases are shared with TRBD1. The germline CDR1 and CDR2 sequences are ENHRY and SYGVKD. V shed 2 bases, J shed 4 bases, and the junction held 10 bases outside the gene matches. The CDR3 contains 16 residues. The CDR3 DNA reads as TGTGCCATCAGTGAGCTTGGTCCCGGGACAGCCTATGGCTACACCTTC. Encoded protein: CAISELGPGTAYGYTF.

The chain has TRBV25-1 and TRBJ1-2; TRBD1 matches at 7 bases. Trimming removed 4 bases from V and 4 bases from J; junction bases left unmatched: 0. The CDR3 length is 12 residues. CDR1 is MGHDK, CDR2 SYGVNS, per germline. CDR3 nucleotides: TGTGCCAGCAGTGCAGGGGGCTATGGCTACACCTTC. Translating it yields CASSAGGYGYTF.

V gene TRBV5-4 combines with J gene TRBJ2-6, with D possibly TRBD1 on 6 matching bases. Germline assignment: CDR1 SGHNT and CDR2 YYREEE (reference sequence). CDR3 length equals 16 residues. Trimming cost V 5 bases and J 4 bases, with 16 bases left between them. CDR3 amino acids: CASRRFRGAGANVLTF. The CDR3 nucleotides are TGTGCCAGCAGGCGTTTCAGGGGAGCCGGGGCCAACGTCCTGACTTTC.

This clone showed up just once. The V and J genes are TRBV15 and TRBJ2-7; tentative D call: TRBD2 (6 bases). CDR3 size: 15 residues. V shed 1 base and J shed 0 bases, with 10 bases lying between them. CDR1 and CDR2 from the germline V gene are LNHNV and YYDKDF (reference sequence). This chain's CDR3 is CATSRGGAYSYEQYF. For the CDR3, the DNA is TGTGCCACCAGCAGAGGCGGGGCCTACTCCTACGAGCAGTACTTC.

The chain combines TRBV9 with TRBJ2-3; 7 bases match TRBD2. The V gene's germline CDR1 is SGDLS and CDR2 YYNGEE. The ends lost 0 bases at V and 2 bases at J; junction bases unmatched: 12. The length of the CDR3 is 18 residues. The CDR3 nucleotides are TGTGCCAGCAGCGTAGAGTATGGGCCTAGCGGATTCACAGATACGCAGTATTTT. Encoded protein: CASSVEYGPSGFTDTQYF.

The chain joins TRBV6-1 to TRBJ1-3; tentatively, D is TRBD1 (5 bases). Germline V CDR1 and CDR2: MNHNS, SASEGT. CDR3 length: 15 residues. V dropped 2 bases and J dropped 0 bases, with 8 bases sitting between them. CDR3 sequence (DNA): TGTGCCAGCAGTGAAAGGGGCTACTCTGGAAACACCATATATTTT. This translates into CASSERGYSGNTIYF.

This chain joins TRBV6-6 and TRBJ1-1; 8 positions match TRBD1. This CDR3 is built from 15 residues. In germline, CDR1 is MNHNY, CDR2 SVGAGI (reference sequence). Germline trimming cut 0 bases from V and 9 bases from J; bases unmatched to any gene: 9. The CDR3 reads CASSYSTGEPLKAFF. The DNA of the CDR3 is TGTGCCAGCAGTTACTCGACAGGGGAGCCGTTAAAAGCTTTCTTT.

This chain's CDR3 is CASSVNTDSHNSPLHF. The CDR3 region has the DNA TGTGCCAGCAGCGTAAATACAGACAGCCATAATTCACCCCTCCACTTT. The gene calls are TRBV9 and TRBJ1-6; D perhaps matches TRBD1 (5 bases). This CDR3 has 16 amino acids. Germline CDR1 and CDR2: SGDLS and YYNGEE. V was clipped by 1 base and J by 5 bases, with 13 bases between them.